The clone carrying this T cell receptor beta chain was seen only a few times. CDR1 LGHNA and CDR2 YNFKEQ come from the germline V gene. The CDR3 runs 16 residues. The trim removed 0 bases at V and 5 bases at J, leaving 8 bases unmatched. All of the isolated RNA was reverse transcribed, so expressed TCRB transcripts were sequenced. Produced via immunoSEQ multiplex PCR; TCRdb's table is partial and in-frame only. The repertoire holds over 700,000 clones, with roughly 15% as singletons. The record originates from a study of beta chain features in type 1 diabetes. Sequenced input: naive CD4+ T cells from blood. The receptor's source is a woman between 18 and 30 years old in good health. The genes are TRBV4-2 and TRBJ2-7; 9 nucleotides line up with TRBD2. This CDR3 reads CASSQDGRSGSDEQYF. The CDR3, as DNA: TGTGCCAGCAGCCAAGATGGCCGTAGCGGGAGCGACGAGCAGTACTTC.